A selection of T cell receptor beta chains follows, all from one sample in a study of T cell responses to AZD1222 COVID-19 vaccine. Profiling relied on immunoSEQ multiplex PCR, and the TCRdb table lists in-frame clones only, not all of them. The sample contains roughly 51,000 clones, 70% to 90% of which appear only once. The sample consisted of peripheral blood, taken 28 days after the second AZD1222 dose. The origin of the receptors is an adult who received the AZD1222 COVID-19 vaccine. Each CDR3 is given with its conserved first and last residue.

V gene: TRBV4-1
CDR3 protein: CASSQERTSGRDEQYF

V gene: TRBV7-6
CDR3 protein: CASSLAGAGGEAFF

V gene: TRBV2
CDR3 protein: CASSEQGQGYGYTF

V gene: TRBV2
CDR3 protein: CASSDLDHSGNTIYF

V gene: TRBV30
CDR3 protein: CAWSVQPTGELFF

V gene: TRBV29-1
CDR3 protein: CSGGTSGNNEQFF

V gene: TRBV18
CDR3 protein: CASSPALHSGNTIYF

V gene: TRBV2
CDR3 protein: CASSDSWEQYF

V gene: TRBV7-2
CDR3 protein: CASSPSAVQGRHEKLFF

V gene: TRBV6-6
CDR3 protein: CASTNDREEQYF

V gene: TRBV6-2/TRBV6-3
CDR3 protein: CASTYNSLGDDEKLFF

V gene: TRBV6-4
CDR3 protein: CASSEAGRAADTQYF

V gene: TRBV5-8
CDR3 protein: CASSGLPGQGNLNYGYTF

V gene: TRBV27
CDR3 protein: CASSLFVEASGVQFEQFF

V gene: TRBV7-9
CDR3 protein: CASSLRNINSPLHF

V gene: TRBV7-2
CDR3 protein: CASSLEGGRIRGQFF

V gene: TRBV6-5
CDR3 protein: CASSTGSGNTIYF

V gene: TRBV6-6
CDR3 protein: CASGTRGASNQPQHF

V gene: TRBV12-3/TRBV12-4
CDR3 protein: CASSPSGRNTQYF